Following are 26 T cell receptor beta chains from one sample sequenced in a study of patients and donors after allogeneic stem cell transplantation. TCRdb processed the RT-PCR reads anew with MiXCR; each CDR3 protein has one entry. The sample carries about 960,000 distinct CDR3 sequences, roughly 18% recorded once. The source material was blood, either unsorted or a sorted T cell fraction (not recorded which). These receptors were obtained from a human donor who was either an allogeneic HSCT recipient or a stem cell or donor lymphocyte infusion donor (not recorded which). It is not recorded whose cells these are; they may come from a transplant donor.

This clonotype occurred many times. The CDR3 protein is CASGYRGRGYGYTF. Written as DNA, the CDR3 is TGTGCCAGCGGATACAGGGGGCGAGGATATGGCTACACCTTC. The gene calls are TRBV12-3 or TRBV12-4 and TRBJ1-2; 9 nucleotides match TRBD1. The V and J ends lost 8 bases and 5 bases, in that order; junction bases with no gene match: 9. CDR3 size: 14 residues.

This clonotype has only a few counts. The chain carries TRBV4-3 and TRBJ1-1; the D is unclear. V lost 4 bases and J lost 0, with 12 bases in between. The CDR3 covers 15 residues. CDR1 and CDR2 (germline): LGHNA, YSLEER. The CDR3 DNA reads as TGCGCCAGCAGCCGGGTTGGGCTCATGAACACTGAAGCTTTCTTT. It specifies CASSRVGLMNTEAFF.

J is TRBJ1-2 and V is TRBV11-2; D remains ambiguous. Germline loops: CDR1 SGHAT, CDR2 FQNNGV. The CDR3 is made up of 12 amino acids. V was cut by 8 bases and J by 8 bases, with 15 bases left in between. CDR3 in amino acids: CASSLASRGYTF. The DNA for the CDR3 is TGTGCCAGCTCGTTGGCAAGCCGGGGCTACACCTTC.

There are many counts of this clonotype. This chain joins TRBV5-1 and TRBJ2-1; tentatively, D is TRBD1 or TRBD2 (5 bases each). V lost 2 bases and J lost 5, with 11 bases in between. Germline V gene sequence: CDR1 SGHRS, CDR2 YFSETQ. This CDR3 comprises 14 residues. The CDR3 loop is CASSFRDGNNEQFF. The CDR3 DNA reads TGCGCCAGCAGCTTCCGGGACGGAAACAATGAGCAGTTCTTC.

CDR3 loop: CASRIAGAQETQYF. The CDR3 DNA reads as TGTGCCAGCAGGATAGCGGGGGCACAAGAGACCCAGTACTTC. The genes are TRBV7-2 and TRBJ2-5; 9 bases are shared with TRBD2. J lost 2 bases, V lost 6 bases, and 4 bases had no gene match. CDR1 and CDR2 from the germline V gene are SGHTA and FQGNSA. CDR3 size: 14 residues.

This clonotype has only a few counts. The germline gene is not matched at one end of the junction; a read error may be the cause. The CDR3 loop is CASSVIGDNSPLHF. In DNA, the CDR3 is TGTGCCAGCAGCGTAATAGGGGATAACTCACCCCTCCACTTT. This sequence joins TRBV9 and TRBJ1-6; perhaps TRBD1 as D (5 bases). CDR1 is SGDLS and CDR2 is YYNGEE in the germline V gene. The CDR3 contains 14 residues.

This chain's CDR3 is CASTPRGRTEAFF. The CDR3 nucleotides read TGTGCCAGCACTCCCAGGGGGCGCACTGAAGCTTTCTTT. This sequence joins TRBV12-3 or TRBV12-4 and TRBJ1-1; 8 positions match TRBD1. Trimming at V came to 7 bases and at J to 4 bases, leaving 5 bases not matched to a gene. The length of the CDR3 is 13 residues.

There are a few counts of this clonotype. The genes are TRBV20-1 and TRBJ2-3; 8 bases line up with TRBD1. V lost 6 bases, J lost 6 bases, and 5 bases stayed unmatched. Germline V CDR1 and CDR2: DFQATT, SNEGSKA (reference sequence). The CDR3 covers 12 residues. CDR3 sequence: CSAGQVFDTQYF. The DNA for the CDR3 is TGCAGTGCGGGACAGGTTTTCGATACGCAGTATTTT.

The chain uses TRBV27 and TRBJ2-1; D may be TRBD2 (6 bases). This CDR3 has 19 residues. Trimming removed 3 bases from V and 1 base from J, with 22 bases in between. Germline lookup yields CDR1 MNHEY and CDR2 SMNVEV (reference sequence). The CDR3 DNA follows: TGTGCCAGCAGTTTTACCCCCCCGATTCGAGGAGGGTCCTACAATGAGCAGTTCTTC. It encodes CASSFTPPIRGGSYNEQFF.

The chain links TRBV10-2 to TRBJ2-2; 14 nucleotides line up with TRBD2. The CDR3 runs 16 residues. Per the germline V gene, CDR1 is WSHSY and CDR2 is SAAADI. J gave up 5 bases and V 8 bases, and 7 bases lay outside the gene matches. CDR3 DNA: TGCGCCAGCCGACTAGCGGGGGGGCCGAGGACCGGGGAGCTGTTTTTT. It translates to CASRLAGGPRTGELFF.

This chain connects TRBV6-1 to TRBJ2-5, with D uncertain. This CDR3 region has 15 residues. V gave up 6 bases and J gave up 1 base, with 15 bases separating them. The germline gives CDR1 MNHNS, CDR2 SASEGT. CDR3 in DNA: TGTGCCAGCAGATTTCGCGGACGATTCCAAGAGACCCAGTACTTC. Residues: CASRFRGRFQETQYF.

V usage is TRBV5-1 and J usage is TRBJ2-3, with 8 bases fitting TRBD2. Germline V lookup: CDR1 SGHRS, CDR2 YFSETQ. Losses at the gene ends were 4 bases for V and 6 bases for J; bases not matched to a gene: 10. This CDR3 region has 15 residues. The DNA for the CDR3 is TGCGCCAGCAGCCCGGAGCGGGAGTGGGGGGATACGCAGTATTTT. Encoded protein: CASSPEREWGDTQYF.

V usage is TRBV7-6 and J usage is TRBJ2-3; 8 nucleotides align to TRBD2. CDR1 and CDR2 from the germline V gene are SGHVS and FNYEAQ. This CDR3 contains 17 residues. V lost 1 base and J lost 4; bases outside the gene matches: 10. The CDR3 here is CASSLEPGLVNADTQYF. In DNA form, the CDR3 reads TGTGCCAGCAGCTTAGAACCGGGACTAGTCAACGCAGATACGCAGTATTTT.

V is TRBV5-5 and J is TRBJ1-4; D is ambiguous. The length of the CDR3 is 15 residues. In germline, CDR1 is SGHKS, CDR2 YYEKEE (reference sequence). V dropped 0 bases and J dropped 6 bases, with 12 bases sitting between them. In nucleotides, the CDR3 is TGTGCCAGCAGCTTGGGTTACAGATTAGATGAAAAACTGTTTTTT. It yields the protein CASSLGYRLDEKLFF.

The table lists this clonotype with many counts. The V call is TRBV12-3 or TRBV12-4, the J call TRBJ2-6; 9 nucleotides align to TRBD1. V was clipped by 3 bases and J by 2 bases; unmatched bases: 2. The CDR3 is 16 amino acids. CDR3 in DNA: TGTGCCAGCAGTTTGGGGACAGGGACTGGGGCCAACGTCCTGACTTTC. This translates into CASSLGTGTGANVLTF.

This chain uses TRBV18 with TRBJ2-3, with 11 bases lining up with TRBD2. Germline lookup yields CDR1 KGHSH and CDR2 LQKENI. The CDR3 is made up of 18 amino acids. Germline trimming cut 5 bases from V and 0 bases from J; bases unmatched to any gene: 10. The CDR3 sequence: CASSSLAGGPTSTDTQYF. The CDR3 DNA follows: TGTGCCAGCTCATCATTAGCGGGGGGGCCCACAAGCACAGATACGCAGTATTTT.

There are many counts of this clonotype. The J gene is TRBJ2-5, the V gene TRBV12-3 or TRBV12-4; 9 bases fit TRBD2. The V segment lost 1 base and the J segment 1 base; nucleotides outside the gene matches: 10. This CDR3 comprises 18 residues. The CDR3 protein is CASSLGGGGSGAQETQYF. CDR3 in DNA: TGTGCCAGCAGTTTAGGCGGGGGGGGTAGCGGAGCCCAAGAGACCCAGTACTTC.

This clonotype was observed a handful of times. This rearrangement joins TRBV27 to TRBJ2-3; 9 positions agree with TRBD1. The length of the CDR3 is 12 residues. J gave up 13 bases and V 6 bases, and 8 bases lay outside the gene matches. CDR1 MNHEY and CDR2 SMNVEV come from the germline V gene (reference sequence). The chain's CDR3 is CASRRQGGKEYF. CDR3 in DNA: TGTGCCAGCAGAAGACAGGGGGGAAAGGAGTATTTT.

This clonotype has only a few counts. The CDR3 region is CASSRNGQGNTGELFF. The DNA of the CDR3 is TGCGCCAGCAGCCGGAACGGACAGGGAAACACCGGGGAGCTGTTTTTT. This rearrangement joins TRBV5-1 to TRBJ2-2; 8 nucleotides match TRBD1. The CDR3 is made up of 16 amino acids. V shed 4 bases and J 2 bases; nucleotides not matched to a gene: 7. Germline CDR1 reads SGHRS; CDR2 reads YFSETQ.

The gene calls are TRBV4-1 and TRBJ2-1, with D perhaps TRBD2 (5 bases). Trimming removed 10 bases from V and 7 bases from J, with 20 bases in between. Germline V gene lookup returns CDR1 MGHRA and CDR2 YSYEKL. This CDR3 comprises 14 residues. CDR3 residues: CATRRPGGRNEQFF. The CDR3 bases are TGCGCCACCCGACGGCCGGGCGGGCGGAATGAGCAGTTCTTC.

The DNA of the CDR3 is TGTGCCTGGAGTGTACTAGAGGGGCGCGGGGATTCACCCCTCCACTTT. It yields the protein CAWSVLEGRGDSPLHF. V usage is TRBV30 and J usage is TRBJ1-6, with TRBD1 as a possible D gene (5 bases). The CDR3 contains 16 residues. The V end was cut by 0 bases, the J end by 8 bases, with 17 bases between. Germline loops: CDR1 GTSNPN, CDR2 SVGIG (reference sequence).

CDR3 amino acids: CASSLDWRGGYNEQFF. CDR3 nucleotides: TGTGCCAGCAGTTTAGATTGGCGGGGGGGGTACAATGAGCAGTTCTTC. The chain uses TRBV12-3 or TRBV12-4 and TRBJ2-1, with 9 bases fitting TRBD2. V was pared by 1 base and J by 4 bases, with 5 bases of the junction left unmatched. The CDR3 is 16 amino acids.

The CDR3 region is CASSSGTPYGYTF. CDR3 nucleotide sequence: TGTGCCAGCAGCTCCGGGACGCCCTATGGCTACACCTTC. This chain uses TRBV6-2 or TRBV6-3 with TRBJ1-2; weak D call: TRBD1 (5 bases). V was shortened by 6 bases and J by 4 bases, with 12 bases between the two germline ends. The CDR3 consists of 13 residues. Germline V gene data show CDR1 as MNHEY and CDR2 as SVGEGT.

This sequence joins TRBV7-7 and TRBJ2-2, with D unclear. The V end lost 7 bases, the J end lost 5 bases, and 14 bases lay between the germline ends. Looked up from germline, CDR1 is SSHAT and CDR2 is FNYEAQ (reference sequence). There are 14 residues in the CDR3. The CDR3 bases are TGTGCCAGCAACAACGGATTAGGGACCGGGGAGCTGTTTTTT. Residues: CASNNGLGTGELFF.

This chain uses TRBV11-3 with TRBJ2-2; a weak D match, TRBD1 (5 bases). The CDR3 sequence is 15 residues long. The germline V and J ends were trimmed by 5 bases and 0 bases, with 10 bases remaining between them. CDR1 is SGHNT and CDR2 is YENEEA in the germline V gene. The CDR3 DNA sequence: TGTGCCAGCAGCAAAGACAGATCGAACACCGGGGAGCTGTTTTTT. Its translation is CASSKDRSNTGELFF.

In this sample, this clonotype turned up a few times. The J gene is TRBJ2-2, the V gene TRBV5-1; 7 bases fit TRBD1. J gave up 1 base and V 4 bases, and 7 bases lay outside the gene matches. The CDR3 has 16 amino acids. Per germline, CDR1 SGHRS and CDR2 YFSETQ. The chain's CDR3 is CASSQTTGLNTGELFF. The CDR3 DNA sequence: TGCGCCAGCAGCCAGACGACAGGGTTGAACACCGGGGAGCTGTTTTTT.